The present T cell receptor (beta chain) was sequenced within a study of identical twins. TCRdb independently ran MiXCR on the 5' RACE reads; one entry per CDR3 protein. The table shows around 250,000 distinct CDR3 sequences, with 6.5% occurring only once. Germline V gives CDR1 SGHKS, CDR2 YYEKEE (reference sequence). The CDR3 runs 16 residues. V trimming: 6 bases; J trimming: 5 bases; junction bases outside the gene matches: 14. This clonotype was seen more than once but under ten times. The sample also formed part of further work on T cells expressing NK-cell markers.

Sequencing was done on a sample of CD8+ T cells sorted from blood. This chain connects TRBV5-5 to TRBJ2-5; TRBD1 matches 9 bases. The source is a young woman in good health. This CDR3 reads CASIPEEQGAHETQYF. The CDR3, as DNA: TGTGCCAGCATCCCCGAGGAACAGGGGGCCCACGAGACCCAGTACTTC.